Each of the 3 T cell receptor beta chains below was sequenced from the same sample in a study of long-term antiretroviral therapy in people with HIV. Version v3.0 of the immunoSEQ assay ran at survey level. Some clones are missing from TCRdb's copy, which holds only in-frame ones; the method was immunoSEQ multiplex PCR. The sample lists tens of thousands of clones; around 83% were seen once. Sequences were derived from unsorted PBMCs, sampled 1 year after starting antiretroviral therapy. These receptors were collected from a man between 18 and 29 years old with HIV.

This sequence joins TRBV10-3 and TRBJ1-2; D remains unclear. This CDR3 is 15 amino acids long. Germline V CDR1 and CDR2: ENHRY, SYGVKD. Deletions cut 0 bases from V and 0 bases from J, with 8 bases between. DNA for the CDR3: TGTGCCATCAGTGAGTCGACATATTCTAACTATGGCTACACCTTC. As protein: CAISESTYSNYGYTF.

The chain has TRBV29-1 and TRBJ2-1; 13 positions match TRBD2. This CDR3 has 16 residues. CDR1 and CDR2 from the germline V gene are SQVTM and ANQGSEA. Trimming cost V 5 bases and J 4 bases; bases outside gene matches: 8. The CDR3 region has the DNA TGCAGCGTTCCTCGGACTAGCGGGAGTGGGTACAATGAGCAGTTCTTC. It specifies CSVPRTSGSGYNEQFF.

This clone was seen just once. The rearrangement joins TRBV10-3 to TRBJ1-2; TRBD1 might be the D (5 bases). The CDR3 runs to 14 residues. V gave up 0 bases and J gave up 4 bases, with 9 bases separating them. Germline values: CDR1 ENHRY, CDR2 SYGVKD. The CDR3 loop is CAISESTDVYGYTF. CDR3 nucleotides: TGTGCCATCAGTGAGTCGACAGATGTCTATGGCTACACCTTC.